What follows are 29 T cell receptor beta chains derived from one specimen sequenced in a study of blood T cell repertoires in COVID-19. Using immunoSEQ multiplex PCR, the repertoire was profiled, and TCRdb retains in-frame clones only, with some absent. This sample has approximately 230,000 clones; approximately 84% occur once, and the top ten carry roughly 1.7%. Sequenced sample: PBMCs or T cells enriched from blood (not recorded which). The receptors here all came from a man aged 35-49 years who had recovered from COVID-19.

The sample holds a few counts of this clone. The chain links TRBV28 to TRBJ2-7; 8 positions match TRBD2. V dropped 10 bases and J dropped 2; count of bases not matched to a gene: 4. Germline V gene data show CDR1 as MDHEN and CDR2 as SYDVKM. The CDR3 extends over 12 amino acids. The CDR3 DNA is TGTGCCACCAATAGCGGGACCTACGAGCAGTACTTC. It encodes CATNSGTYEQYF.

The CDR3 protein is CASAPSGVGNSPLHF. The CDR3 DNA follows: TGCGCCAGCGCTCCTTCAGGGGTCGGTAATTCACCCCTCCACTTT. The rearrangement links TRBV5-1 to TRBJ1-6; TRBD1 might be the D (6 bases). V dropped 7 bases and J dropped 6 bases, with 17 bases sitting between them. Germline CDR1 reads SGHRS; CDR2 reads YFSETQ. The CDR3 contains 15 residues.

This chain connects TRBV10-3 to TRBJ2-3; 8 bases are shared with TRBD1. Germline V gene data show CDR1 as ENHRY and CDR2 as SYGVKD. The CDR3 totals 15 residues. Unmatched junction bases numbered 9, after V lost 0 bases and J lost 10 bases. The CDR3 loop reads CAISESGQGNSAQYF. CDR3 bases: TGTGCCATCAGTGAGTCCGGACAGGGCAACTCGGCGCAGTATTTT.

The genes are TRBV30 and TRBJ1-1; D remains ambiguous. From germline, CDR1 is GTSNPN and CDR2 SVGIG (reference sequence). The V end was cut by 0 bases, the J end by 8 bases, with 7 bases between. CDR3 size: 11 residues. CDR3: CAWSVHPEAFF. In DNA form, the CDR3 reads TGTGCCTGGAGTGTACACCCAGAAGCTTTCTTT.

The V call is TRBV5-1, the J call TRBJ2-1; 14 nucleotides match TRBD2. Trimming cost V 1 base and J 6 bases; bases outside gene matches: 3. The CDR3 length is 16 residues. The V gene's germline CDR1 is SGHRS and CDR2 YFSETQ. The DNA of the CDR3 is TGCGCCAGCAGCTTGAGACTAGCGGGAGGGAGCAATGAGCAGTTCTTC. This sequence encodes CASSLRLAGGSNEQFF. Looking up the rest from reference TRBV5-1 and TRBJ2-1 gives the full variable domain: KAGVTQTPRYLIKTRGQQVTLSCSPISGHRSVSWYQQTPGQGLQFLFEYFSETQRNKGNFPGRFSGRQFSNSRSEMNVSTLELGDSALYLCASSLRLAGGSNEQFFGPGTRLTVL.

The CDR3 DNA follows: TGTGCCAGCAGCCAAGAGGTCTCCACAGGAGTAAGGAATGGCTACACCTTC. This gives the protein CASSQEVSTGVRNGYTF. The chain recombines TRBV4-2 with TRBJ1-2; D perhaps matches TRBD1 (5 bases). The CDR3 covers 17 residues. Germline V gene lookup returns CDR1 LGHNA and CDR2 YNFKEQ. The V end was cut by 0 bases, the J end by 6 bases, with 20 bases between.

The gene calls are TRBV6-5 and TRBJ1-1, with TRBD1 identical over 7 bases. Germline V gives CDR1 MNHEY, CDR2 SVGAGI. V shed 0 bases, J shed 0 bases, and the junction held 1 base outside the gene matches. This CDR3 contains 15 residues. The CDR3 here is CASSYSGQLNTEAFF. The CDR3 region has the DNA TGTGCCAGCAGTTACTCGGGACAGTTGAACACTGAAGCTTTCTTT.

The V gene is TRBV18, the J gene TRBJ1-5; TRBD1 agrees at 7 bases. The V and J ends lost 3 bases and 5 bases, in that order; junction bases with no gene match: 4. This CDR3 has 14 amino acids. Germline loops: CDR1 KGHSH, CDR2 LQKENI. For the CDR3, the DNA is TGTGCCAGCTCACCCACCGGACAGGATCAGCCCCAGCATTTT. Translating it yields CASSPTGQDQPQHF.

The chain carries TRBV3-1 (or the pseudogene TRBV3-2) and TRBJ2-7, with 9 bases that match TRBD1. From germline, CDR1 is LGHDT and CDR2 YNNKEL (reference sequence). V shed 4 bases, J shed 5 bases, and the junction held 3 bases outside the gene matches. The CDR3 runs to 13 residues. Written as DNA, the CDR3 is TGTGCCAGCAGCCGGACAGGGGCCGACGAGCAGTACTTC. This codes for CASSRTGADEQYF.

CDR3 nucleotide sequence: TGTGCCATCAGTGAATTCGGGACTAGCAGCCACGAGCAGTACTTC. Its protein is CAISEFGTSSHEQYF. The chain recombines TRBV10-3 with TRBJ2-7, with TRBD2 matching 9 bases. Trimming cost V 3 bases and J 5 bases; bases outside gene matches: 8. This CDR3 has 15 residues. The germline CDR1 and CDR2 sequences are ENHRY and SYGVKD.

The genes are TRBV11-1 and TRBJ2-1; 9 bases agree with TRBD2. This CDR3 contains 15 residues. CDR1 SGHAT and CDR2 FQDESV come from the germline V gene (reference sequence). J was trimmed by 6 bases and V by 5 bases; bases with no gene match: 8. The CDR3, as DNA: TGTGCCAGCAGCCCCCCGGGACTAGCCTTCAATGAGCAGTTCTTC. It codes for CASSPPGLAFNEQFF.

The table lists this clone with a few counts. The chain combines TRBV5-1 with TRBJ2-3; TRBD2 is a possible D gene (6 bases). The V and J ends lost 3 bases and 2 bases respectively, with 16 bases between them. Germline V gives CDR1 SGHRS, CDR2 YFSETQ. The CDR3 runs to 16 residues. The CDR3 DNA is TGCGCCAGCAGCTCAGCGGGTGGGGCGGTCACAGATACGCAGTATTTT. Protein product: CASSSAGGAVTDTQYF.

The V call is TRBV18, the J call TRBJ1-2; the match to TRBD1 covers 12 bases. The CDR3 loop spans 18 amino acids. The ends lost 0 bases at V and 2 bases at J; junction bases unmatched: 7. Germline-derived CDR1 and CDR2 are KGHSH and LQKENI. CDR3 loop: CASSPPGQGATHNYGYTF. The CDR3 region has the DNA TGTGCCAGCTCACCACCGGGACAGGGGGCTACCCACAACTATGGCTACACCTTC.

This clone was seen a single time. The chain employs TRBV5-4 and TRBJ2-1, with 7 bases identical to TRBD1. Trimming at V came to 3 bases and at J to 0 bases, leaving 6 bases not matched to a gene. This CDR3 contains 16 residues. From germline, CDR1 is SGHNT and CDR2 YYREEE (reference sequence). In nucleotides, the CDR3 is TGTGCCAGCAGCTCCAATCAGGGGGACTCCTACAATGAGCAGTTCTTC. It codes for CASSSNQGDSYNEQFF.

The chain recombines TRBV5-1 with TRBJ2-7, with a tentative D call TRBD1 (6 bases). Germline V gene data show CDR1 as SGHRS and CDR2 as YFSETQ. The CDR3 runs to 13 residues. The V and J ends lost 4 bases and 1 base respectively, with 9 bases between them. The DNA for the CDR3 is TGCGCCAGCAGCGGGGGCGTTTCCTACGAGCAGTACTTC. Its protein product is CASSGGVSYEQYF.

CDR3 protein: CARAHRGEVNTEAFF. The CDR3 DNA follows: TGTGCCCGCGCCCATAGGGGCGAAGTGAACACTGAAGCTTTCTTT. V is TRBV30 and J is TRBJ1-1, with D possibly being TRBD1 (5 bases). This CDR3 has 15 amino acids. With 8 bases removed from V and 0 bases from J, the gap between germline ends came to 19 bases. Germline lookup yields CDR1 GTSNPN and CDR2 SVGIG (reference sequence).

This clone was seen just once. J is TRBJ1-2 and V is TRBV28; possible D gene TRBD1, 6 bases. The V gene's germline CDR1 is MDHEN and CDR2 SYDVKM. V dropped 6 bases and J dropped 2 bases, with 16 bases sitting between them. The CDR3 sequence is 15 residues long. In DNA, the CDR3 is TGTGCCAGCAGCCCGGGGGGGCGTGCAAACTATGGCTACACCTTC. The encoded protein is CASSPGGRANYGYTF.

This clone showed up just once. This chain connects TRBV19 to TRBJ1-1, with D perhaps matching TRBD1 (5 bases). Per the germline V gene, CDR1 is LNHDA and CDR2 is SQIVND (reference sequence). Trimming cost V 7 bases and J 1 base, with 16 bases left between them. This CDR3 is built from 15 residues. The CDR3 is CASTPGRRGNTEAFF. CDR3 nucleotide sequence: TGTGCCAGTACCCCGGGACGGAGGGGGAACACTGAAGCTTTCTTT.

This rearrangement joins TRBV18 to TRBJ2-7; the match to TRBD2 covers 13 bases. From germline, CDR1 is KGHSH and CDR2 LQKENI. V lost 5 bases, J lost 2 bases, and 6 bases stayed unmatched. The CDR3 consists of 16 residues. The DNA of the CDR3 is TGTGCCAGCTCAACCGGGACTAGCGGGAACACCTACGAGCAGTACTTC. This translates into CASSTGTSGNTYEQYF.

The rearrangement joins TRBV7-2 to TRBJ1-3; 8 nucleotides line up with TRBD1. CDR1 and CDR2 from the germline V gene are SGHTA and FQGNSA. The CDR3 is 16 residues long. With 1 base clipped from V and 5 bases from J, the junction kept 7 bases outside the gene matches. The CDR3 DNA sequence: TGTGCCAGCAGCTTAGAGGCCGGACAGGGACGAAACACCATATATTTT. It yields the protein CASSLEAGQGRNTIYF.

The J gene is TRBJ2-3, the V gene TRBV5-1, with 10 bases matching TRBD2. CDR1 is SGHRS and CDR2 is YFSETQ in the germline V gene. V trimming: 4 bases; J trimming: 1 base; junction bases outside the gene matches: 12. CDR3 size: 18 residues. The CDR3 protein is CASSRTTNLAGGTDTQYF. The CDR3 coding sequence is TGCGCCAGCAGCAGGACCACCAACCTAGCGGGAGGCACAGATACGCAGTATTTT.

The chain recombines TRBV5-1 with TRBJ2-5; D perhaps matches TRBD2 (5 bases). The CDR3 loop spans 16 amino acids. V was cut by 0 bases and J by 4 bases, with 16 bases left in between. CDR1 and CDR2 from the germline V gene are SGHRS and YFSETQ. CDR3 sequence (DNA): TGCGCCAGCAGCTTGGCCTTGGCGCCAGAGGGAGAGACCCAGTACTTC. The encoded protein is CASSLALAPEGETQYF.

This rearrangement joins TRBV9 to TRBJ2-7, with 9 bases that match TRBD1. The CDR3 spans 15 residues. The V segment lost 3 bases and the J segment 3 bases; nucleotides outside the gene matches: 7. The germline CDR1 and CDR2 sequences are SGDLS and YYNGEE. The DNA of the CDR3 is TGTGCCAGCAGCGAGGGACAGGGAGAATTCTACGAGCAGTACTTC. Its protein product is CASSEGQGEFYEQYF.

CDR3 nucleotide sequence: TGCAGCGTTAGCTACGGGGCCAACGTCCTGACTTTC. The encoded protein is CSVSYGANVLTF. The chain couples TRBV29-1 to TRBJ2-6; D is undetermined. This CDR3 comprises 12 residues. Germline V gene lookup returns CDR1 SQVTM and CDR2 ANQGSEA. The germline V and J ends were trimmed by 5 bases and 4 bases, with 6 bases remaining between them.

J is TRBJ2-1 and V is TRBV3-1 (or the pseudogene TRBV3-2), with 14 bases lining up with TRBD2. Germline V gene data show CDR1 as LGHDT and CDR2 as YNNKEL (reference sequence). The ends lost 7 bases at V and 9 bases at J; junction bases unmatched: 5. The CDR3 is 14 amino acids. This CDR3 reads CASTGTSGSSEQFF. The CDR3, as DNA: TGTGCCAGCACCGGGACTAGCGGGAGTTCTGAGCAGTTCTTC.

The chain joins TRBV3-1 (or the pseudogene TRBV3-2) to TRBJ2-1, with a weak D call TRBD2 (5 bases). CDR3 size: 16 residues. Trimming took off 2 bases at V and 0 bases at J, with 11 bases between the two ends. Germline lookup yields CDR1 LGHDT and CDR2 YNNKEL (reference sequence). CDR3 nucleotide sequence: TGTGCCAGCAGCCAAAGCGGAAGGAGCTCCTACAATGAGCAGTTCTTC. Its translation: CASSQSGRSSYNEQFF.

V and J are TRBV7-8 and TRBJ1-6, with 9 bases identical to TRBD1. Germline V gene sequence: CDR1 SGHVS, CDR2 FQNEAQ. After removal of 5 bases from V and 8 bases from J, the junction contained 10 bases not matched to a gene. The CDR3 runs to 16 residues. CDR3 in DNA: TGTGCCAGCAGCATGAGGACAGGGGCCTACGATTCACCCCTCCACTTT. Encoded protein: CASSMRTGAYDSPLHF. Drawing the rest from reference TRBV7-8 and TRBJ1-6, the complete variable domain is GAGVSQSPRYKVAKRGQDVALRCDPISGHVSLFWYQQALGQGPEFLTYFQNEAQLDKSGLPSDRFFAERPEGSVSTLKIQRTQQEDSAVYLCASSMRTGAYDSPLHFGNGTRLTVT.

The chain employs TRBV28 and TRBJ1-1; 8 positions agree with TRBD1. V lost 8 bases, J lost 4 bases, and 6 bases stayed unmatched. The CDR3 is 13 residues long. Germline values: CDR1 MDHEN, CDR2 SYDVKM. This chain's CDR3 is CASYRQGITEAFF. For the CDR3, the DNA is TGTGCCAGCTACCGACAGGGGATCACTGAAGCTTTCTTT.

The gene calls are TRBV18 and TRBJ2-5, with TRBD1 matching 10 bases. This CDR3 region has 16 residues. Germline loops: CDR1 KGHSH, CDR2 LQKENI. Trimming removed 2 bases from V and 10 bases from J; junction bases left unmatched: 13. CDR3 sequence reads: CASSPGQGVRIGDQYF. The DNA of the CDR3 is TGTGCCAGCTCACCAGGACAGGGGGTTCGGATAGGGGACCAGTACTTC.